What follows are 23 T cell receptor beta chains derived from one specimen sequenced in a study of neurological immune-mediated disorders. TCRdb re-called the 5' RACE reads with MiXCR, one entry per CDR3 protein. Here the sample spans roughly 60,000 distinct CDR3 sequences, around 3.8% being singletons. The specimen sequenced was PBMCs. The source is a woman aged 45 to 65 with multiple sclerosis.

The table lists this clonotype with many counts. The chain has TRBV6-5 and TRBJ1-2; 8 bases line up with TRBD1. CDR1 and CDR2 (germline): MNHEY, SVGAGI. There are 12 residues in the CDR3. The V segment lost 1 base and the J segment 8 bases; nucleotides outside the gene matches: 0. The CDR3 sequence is CASSYYRGGYTF. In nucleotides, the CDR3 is TGTGCCAGCAGTTACTACAGGGGGGGCTACACCTTC.

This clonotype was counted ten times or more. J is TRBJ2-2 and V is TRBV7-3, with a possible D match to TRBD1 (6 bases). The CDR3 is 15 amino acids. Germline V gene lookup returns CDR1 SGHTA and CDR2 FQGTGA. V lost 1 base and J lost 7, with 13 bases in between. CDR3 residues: CASSLIQTGIGELFF. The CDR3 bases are TGTGCCAGCAGCTTAATTCAAACAGGGATCGGGGAGCTGTTTTTT.

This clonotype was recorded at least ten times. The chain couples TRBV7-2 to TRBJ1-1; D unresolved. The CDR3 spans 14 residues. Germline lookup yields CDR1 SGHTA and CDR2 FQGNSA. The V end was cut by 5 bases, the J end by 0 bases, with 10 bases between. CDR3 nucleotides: TGTGCCAGCAGCCCCGAAGTCCTGAACACTGAAGCTTTCTTT. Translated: CASSPEVLNTEAFF.

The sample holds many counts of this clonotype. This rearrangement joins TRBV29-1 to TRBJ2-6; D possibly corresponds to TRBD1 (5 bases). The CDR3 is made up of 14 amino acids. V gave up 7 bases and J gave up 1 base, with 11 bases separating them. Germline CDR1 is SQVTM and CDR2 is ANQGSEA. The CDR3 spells CSARDRSGANVLTF. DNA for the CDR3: TGCAGCGCCAGAGACAGATCTGGGGCCAACGTCCTGACTTTC.

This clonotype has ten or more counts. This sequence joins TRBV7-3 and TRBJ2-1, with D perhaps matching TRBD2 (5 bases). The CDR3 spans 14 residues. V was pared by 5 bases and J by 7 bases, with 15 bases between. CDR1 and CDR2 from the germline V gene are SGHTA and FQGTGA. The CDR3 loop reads CASSPGSSSNEQFF. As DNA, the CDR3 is TGTGCCAGCAGCCCGGGGAGCAGCTCGAATGAGCAGTTCTTC.

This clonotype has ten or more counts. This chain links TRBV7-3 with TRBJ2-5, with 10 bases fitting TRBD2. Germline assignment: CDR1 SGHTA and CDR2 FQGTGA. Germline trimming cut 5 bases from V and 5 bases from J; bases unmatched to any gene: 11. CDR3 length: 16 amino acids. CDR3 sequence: CASSPTFSGRRETQYF. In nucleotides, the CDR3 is TGTGCCAGCAGCCCGACGTTTAGCGGGAGGAGGGAGACCCAGTACTTC.

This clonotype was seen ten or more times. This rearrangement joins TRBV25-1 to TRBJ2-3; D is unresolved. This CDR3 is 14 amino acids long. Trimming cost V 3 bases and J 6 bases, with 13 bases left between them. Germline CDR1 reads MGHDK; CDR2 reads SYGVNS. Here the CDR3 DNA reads TGTGCCAGCAGTGATGTGCAGCCTGCGGATACGCAGTATTTT. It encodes CASSDVQPADTQYF.

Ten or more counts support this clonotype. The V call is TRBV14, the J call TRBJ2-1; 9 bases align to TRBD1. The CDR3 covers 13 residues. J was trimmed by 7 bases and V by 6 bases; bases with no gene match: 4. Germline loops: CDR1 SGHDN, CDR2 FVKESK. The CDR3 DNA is TGTGCCAGCAGACTTGGGACAGGGAATGAGCAGTTCTTC. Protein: CASRLGTGNEQFF.

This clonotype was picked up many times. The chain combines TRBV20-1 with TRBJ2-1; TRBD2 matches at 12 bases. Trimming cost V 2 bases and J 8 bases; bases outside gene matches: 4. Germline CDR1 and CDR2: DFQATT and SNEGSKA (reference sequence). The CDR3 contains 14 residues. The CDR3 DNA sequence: TGCAGTGCTAGAAGACTAGCGGGAGTATATGAGCAGTTCTTC. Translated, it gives CSARRLAGVYEQFF.

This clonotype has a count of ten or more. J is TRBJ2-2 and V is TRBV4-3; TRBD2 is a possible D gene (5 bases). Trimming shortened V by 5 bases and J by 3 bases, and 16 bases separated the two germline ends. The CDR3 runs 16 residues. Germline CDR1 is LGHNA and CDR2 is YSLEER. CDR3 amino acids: CASSERRGPHTGELFF. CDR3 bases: TGCGCCAGCAGCGAGCGTCGAGGGCCGCACACCGGGGAGCTGTTTTTT.

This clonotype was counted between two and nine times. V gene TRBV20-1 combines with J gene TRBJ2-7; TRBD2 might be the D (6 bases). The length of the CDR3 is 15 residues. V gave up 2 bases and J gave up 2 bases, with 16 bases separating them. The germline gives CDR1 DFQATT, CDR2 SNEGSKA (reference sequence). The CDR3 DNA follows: TGCAGTGCTAGACGCAGGGCGCCGGGGGCCTACGAGCAGTACTTC. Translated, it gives CSARRRAPGAYEQYF.

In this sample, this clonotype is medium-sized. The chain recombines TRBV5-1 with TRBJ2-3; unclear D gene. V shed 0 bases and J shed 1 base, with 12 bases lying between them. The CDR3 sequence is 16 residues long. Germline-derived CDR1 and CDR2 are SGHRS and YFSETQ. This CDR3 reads CASSLGLDAGTDTQYF. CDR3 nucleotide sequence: TGCGCCAGCAGCTTGGGGCTCGACGCGGGCACAGATACGCAGTATTTT.

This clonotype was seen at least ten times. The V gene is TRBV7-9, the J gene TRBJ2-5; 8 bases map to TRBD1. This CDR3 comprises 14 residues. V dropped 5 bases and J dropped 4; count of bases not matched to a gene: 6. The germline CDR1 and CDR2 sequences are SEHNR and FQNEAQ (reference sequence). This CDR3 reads CASSPDRAGETQYF. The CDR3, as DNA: TGTGCCAGCAGCCCGGACAGGGCGGGAGAGACCCAGTACTTC.

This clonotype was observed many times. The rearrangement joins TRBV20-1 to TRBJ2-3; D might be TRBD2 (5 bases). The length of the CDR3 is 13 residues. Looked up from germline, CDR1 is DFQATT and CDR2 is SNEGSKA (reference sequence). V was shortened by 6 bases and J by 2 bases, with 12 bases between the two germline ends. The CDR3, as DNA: TGCAGTGCACTGACTAAAACCACAGATACGCAGTATTTT. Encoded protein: CSALTKTTDTQYF.

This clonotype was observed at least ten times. The CDR3 sequence is CSATASPGNYGYTF. The DNA for the CDR3 is TGCAGTGCTACGGCTAGTCCGGGGAACTATGGCTACACCTTC. The chain uses TRBV20-1 and TRBJ1-2; the D is unclear. Trimming removed 4 bases at V and 2 bases at J, with 14 bases between. In germline, CDR1 is DFQATT, CDR2 SNEGSKA (reference sequence). This CDR3 comprises 14 residues.

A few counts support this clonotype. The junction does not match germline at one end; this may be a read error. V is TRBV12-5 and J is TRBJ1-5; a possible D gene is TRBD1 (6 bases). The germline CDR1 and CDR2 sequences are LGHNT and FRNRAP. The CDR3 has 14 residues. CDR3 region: CASGKDSYNQPQNF. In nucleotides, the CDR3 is TGTGCTAGTGGCAAGGACAGTTATAATCAGCCCCAGAATTTT.

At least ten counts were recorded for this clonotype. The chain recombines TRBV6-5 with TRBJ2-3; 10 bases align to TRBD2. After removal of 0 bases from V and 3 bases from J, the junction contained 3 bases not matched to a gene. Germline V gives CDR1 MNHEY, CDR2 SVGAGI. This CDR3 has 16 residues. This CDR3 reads CASSYSPAGGTDTQYF. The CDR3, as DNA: TGTGCCAGCAGTTACTCTCCAGCGGGAGGGACAGATACGCAGTATTTT.

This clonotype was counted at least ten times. CDR3 region: CASLAGIDETQYF. DNA for the CDR3: TGTGCCAGCCTAGCGGGAATAGACGAGACCCAGTACTTC. The V gene is TRBV12-3 or TRBV12-4, the J gene TRBJ2-5, with 9 bases lining up with TRBD2. After removal of 8 bases from V and 5 bases from J, the junction contained 6 bases not matched to a gene. This CDR3 is built from 13 residues.

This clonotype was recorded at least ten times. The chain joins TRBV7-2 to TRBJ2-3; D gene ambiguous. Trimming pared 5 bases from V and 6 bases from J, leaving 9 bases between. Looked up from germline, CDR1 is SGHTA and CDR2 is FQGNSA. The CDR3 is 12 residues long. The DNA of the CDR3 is TGTGCCAGCAGCCAAGGCGTCGATACGCAGTATTTT. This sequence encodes CASSQGVDTQYF.

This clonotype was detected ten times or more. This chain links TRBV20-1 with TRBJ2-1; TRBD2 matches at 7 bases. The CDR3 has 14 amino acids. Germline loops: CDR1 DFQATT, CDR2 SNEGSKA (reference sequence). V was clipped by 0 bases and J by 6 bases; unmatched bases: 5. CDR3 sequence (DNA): TGCAGTGCTAGAGATAGCAGCGGGGTCAATGAGCAGTTCTTC. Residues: CSARDSSGVNEQFF.

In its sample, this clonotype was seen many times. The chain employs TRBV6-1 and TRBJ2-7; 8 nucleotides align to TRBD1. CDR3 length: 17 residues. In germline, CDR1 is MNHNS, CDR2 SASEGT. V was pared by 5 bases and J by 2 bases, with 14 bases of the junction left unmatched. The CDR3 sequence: CASSFRTGWGGTYEQYF. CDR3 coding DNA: TGTGCCAGCAGTTTCAGGACAGGGTGGGGTGGGACCTACGAGCAGTACTTC.

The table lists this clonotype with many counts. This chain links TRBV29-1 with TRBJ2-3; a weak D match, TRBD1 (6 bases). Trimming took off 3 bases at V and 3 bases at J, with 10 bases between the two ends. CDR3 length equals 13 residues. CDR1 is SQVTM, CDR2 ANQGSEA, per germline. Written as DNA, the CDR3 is TGCAGCGTTGAGGTCAGGGGAACAGATACGCAGTATTTT. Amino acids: CSVEVRGTDTQYF.

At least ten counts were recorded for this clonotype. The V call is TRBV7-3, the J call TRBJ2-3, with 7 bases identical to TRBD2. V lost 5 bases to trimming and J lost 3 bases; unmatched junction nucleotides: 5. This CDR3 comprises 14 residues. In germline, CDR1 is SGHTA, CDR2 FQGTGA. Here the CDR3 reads CASSIAGGTDTQYF. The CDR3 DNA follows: TGTGCCAGCAGCATAGCGGGTGGGACAGATACGCAGTATTTT.